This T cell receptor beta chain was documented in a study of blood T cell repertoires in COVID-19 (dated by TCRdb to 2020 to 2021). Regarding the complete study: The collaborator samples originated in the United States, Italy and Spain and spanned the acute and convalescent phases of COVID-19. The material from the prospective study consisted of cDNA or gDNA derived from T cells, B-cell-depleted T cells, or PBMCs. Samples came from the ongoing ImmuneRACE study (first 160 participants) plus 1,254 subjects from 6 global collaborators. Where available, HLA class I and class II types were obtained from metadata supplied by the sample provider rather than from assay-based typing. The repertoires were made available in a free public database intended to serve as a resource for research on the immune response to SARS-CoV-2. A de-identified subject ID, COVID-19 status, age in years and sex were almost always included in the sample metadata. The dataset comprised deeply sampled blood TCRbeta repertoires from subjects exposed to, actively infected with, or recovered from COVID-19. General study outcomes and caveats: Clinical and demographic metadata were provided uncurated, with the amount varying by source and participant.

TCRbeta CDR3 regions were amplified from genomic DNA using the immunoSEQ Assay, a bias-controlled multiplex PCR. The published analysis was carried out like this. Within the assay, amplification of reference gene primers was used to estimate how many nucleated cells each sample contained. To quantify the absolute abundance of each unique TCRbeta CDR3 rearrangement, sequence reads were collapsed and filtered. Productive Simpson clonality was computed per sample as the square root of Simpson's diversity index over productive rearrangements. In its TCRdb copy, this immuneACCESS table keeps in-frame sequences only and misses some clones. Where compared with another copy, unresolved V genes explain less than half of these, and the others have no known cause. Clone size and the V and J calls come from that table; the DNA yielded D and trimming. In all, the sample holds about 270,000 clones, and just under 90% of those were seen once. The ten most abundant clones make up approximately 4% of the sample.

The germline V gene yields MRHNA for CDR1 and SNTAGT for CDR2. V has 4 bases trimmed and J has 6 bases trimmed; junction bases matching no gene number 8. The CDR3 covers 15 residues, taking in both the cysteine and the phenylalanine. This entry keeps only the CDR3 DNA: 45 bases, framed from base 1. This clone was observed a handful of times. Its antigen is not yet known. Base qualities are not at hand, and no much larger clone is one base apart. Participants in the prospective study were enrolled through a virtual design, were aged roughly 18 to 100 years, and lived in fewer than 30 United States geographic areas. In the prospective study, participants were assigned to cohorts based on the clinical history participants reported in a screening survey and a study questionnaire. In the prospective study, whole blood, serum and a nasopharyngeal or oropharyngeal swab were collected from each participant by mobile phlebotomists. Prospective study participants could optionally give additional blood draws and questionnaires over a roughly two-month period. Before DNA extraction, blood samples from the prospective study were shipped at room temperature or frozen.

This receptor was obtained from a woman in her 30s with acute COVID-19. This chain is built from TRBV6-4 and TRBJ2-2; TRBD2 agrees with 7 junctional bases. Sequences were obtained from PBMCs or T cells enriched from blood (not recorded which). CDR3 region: CASSATAGDAGELFF. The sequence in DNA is TGTGCCAGCAGTGCCACGGCGGGGGACGCCGGGGAGCTGTTTTTT.